The present T cell receptor beta chain was sequenced within a study of shared clonotypes between healthy human individuals. About the research overall: Each donor's CD4 naive and CD4 memory cells filled three plates apiece, CD8 naive two, and CD8 memory one.

Libraries were prepared by immunoSEQ multiplex PCR; TCRdb keeps only in-frame clonotypes and omits some of them. The repertoire includes 2 million to 2.5 million clones, about 90% of them detected once, and around 0.4% sits in the top ten. The sequenced material came from naive CD4+ T cells from PBMCs. Sample subset: CD45RA+ positively selected. This TCR was recovered from a man aged 18 to 29 in good health. Some clones in this sample may be carry-over from other donors' samples.

The CDR3 nucleotides read TGTGCCACCAGCAGAGTGTCTAGTATGGCCGGGGAGCTGTTTTTT. It yields the protein CATSRVSSMAGELFF. The V call is TRBV15, the J call TRBJ2-2; D is unresolved. V dropped 1 base and J dropped 6 bases, with 12 bases sitting between them. CDR3 length: 15 residues. The germline V gene encodes CDR1 LNHNV and CDR2 YYDKDF (reference sequence).